The table lists the clone carrying this T cell receptor (beta chain) with many counts. Its antigen is unidentified. A universal primer site came from template switching; cDNA carried unique molecular identifiers. TCRdb passed the 5' RACE reads through MiXCR, listing each CDR3 protein once. In the table there are about 790,000 distinct CDR3 sequences, 15% to 20% of which are singletons. V was pared by 7 bases and J by 5 bases, with 6 bases between. The V gene's germline CDR1 is SGHTA and CDR2 FQGNSA. The CDR3 is 11 residues long. This entry comes from a study of identical twins. Study-wide results and limits: The study reached conclusions through statistical analysis that was cross-sectional, not following the same donors. Out-of-frame alpha sequences shared between twins exhibited an excess of low generation probability.

This same sample was also taken into another study, of T cells expressing NK-cell markers. That paper notes: Repertoires of TCR beta were obtained from T cells sorted as CD3+CD56+NKG2C+, CD3+CD56+NKG2C- and CD3+CD56-NKG2C+.

This receptor was obtained from a woman aged 18-29 years in good health. The chain links TRBV7-2 to TRBJ2-1, with D unclear. The sequenced material came from PBMCs. The CDR3 DNA is TGTGCCAGCACCCTCCACAATGAGCAGTTCTTC. The encoded protein is CASTLHNEQFF.